The present T cell receptor beta chain was sequenced within a study of T cells in Graves' hyperthyroidism and ophthalmopathy. Amplification yielded TCR beta CDR3 regions, with RNA transcripts as the source. Researchers ran a first-round RT-PCR on the TCR CDR3 using the HTBI primer set. TCRdb analysed the multiplex PCR reads with MiXCR anew, one entry per CDR3 protein. The repertoire holds roughly 180,000 distinct CDR3 sequences, with approximately 9% as singletons. From germline, CDR1 is DFQATT and CDR2 SNEGSKA (reference sequence). Trimming took 3 bases from V and 8 from J, leaving 17 bases between them. This CDR3 comprises 14 residues. This clonotype appeared many times.

This receptor was taken from a woman younger than 35 with Graves' hyperthyroidism that later progressed to Graves' ophthalmopathy. V is TRBV20-1 and J is TRBJ2-1; a weak D match, TRBD2 (5 bases). The sample consisted of blood. CDR3 sequence reads: CSASSRHGLHEQFF. In DNA, the CDR3 is TGCAGTGCTAGTTCGAGACACGGACTCCATGAGCAGTTCTTC.